These 14 T cell receptor beta chains came from one sample sequenced in a study of breast tumors, draining lymph nodes, adjacent tissues. Each CDR3 protein is one row after TCRdb ran MiXCR on the multiplex PCR reads. This table has around 140,000 distinct CDR3 sequences, approximately 32% appearing once. The lymph nodes were axillary draining lymph nodes from breast cancer patients. Specimen: axillary lymph node tissue. Receptors were obtained from a female donor with breast cancer. Some clones in this sample may be carry-over from other donors' samples.

For the CDR3, the DNA is TGTGCCAGCAGCGTCGGGACAGATTCTGGAAACACCGGGGAGCTGTTTTTT. This translates into CASSVGTDSGNTGELFF. This chain joins TRBV7-9 and TRBJ2-2; 7 bases line up with TRBD1. Losses at the gene ends were 5 bases for V and 2 bases for J; bases not matched to a gene: 11. Germline CDR1 SEHNR, CDR2 FQNEAQ (reference sequence). The CDR3 covers 17 residues.

This clonotype was observed at least ten times. The rearrangement joins TRBV6-5 to TRBJ1-2; 9 bases are shared with TRBD1. Losses at the gene ends were 6 bases for V and 4 bases for J; bases not matched to a gene: 6. The CDR3 spans 14 residues. Germline values: CDR1 MNHEY, CDR2 SVGAGI. CDR3 DNA: TGTGCCAGCAGCAGGACAGGGGAGGCCTATGGCTACACCTTC. Its protein is CASSRTGEAYGYTF.

This clonotype showed up many times. The rearrangement links TRBV12-3 or TRBV12-4 to TRBJ1-6, with D possibly TRBD1 on 6 matching bases. The length of the CDR3 is 16 residues. V was trimmed by 5 bases and J by 7 bases, leaving 18 bases between them. DNA for the CDR3: TGTGCCAGCAGTCGAGGGGGGGGGGAACAAAATTCACCCCTCCACTTT. This translates into CASSRGGGEQNSPLHF.

At least ten counts were recorded for this clonotype. The gene calls are TRBV24-1 and TRBJ2-7; D is possibly TRBD2 (6 bases). The ends were cut back, 4 bases at V and 4 bases at J, with 19 bases in the middle. The germline CDR1 and CDR2 sequences are KGHDR and SFDVKD. This CDR3 is built from 16 residues. For the CDR3, the DNA is TGTGCCACCAGTGACCCGACGGTGGGGGGAAGGTACGAGCAGTACTTC. Translated: CATSDPTVGGRYEQYF.

This clonotype showed up many times. Here the CDR3 reads CSARPGANYGYTF. Here the CDR3 DNA reads TGCAGTGCTAGACCAGGGGCTAACTATGGCTACACCTTC. The chain recombines TRBV20-1 with TRBJ1-2, with TRBD1 as a possible D gene (6 bases). The CDR3 spans 13 residues. Germline assignment: CDR1 DFQATT and CDR2 SNEGSKA (reference sequence). V gave up 2 bases and J gave up 0 bases, with 7 bases separating them.

The J gene is TRBJ2-3, the V gene TRBV10-3; TRBD1 or TRBD2 may be the D gene (5 bases each). The CDR3 consists of 15 residues. Germline CDR1 ENHRY, CDR2 SYGVKD. Trimming took 4 bases from V and 0 from J, leaving 11 bases between them. The CDR3 region is CAISAGASSTDTQYF. DNA of the CDR3: TGTGCCATCAGTGCCGGGGCCTCTAGCACAGATACGCAGTATTTT.

The V and J genes are TRBV11-2 and TRBJ2-7; D is uncertain. Trimming took off 1 base at V and 5 bases at J, with 9 bases between the two ends. CDR3 size: 13 residues. Germline assignment: CDR1 SGHAT and CDR2 FQNNGV. CDR3 DNA: TGTGCCAGCAGCTTAGGCCCTCCGGACGAGCAGTACTTC. It yields the protein CASSLGPPDEQYF.

As to this clonotype: This clone may be a read error of a much larger clone one base away. J is TRBJ1-1 and V is TRBV7-9; D might be TRBD1 (5 bases). Germline values: CDR1 SEHNR, CDR2 FQNEAQ (reference sequence). Trimming left V 1 base short and J 1 base short, with 13 bases between. This CDR3 contains 16 residues. The CDR3 region has the DNA TGTGCCAGCAGCTTAGGAGGAAGGGGTTGGAACACTGAAGCTTTCTTT. It translates to CASSLGGRGWNTEAFF.

The V gene is TRBV6-5, the J gene TRBJ2-2; 8 positions agree with TRBD2. V lost 5 bases and J lost 1; bases outside the gene matches: 3. The CDR3 sequence is 15 residues long. Germline V gene sequence: CDR1 MNHEY, CDR2 SVGAGI. In nucleotides, the CDR3 is TGTGCCAGCAGTCACGGGGGGGTGAACACCGGGGAGCTGTTTTTT. This codes for CASSHGGVNTGELFF.

Ten or more counts support this clonotype. The rearrangement joins TRBV7-9 to TRBJ2-5; perhaps D is TRBD1 or TRBD2 (5 bases each). V was cut by 6 bases and J by 1 base, with 15 bases left in between. This CDR3 comprises 15 residues. Germline V CDR1 and CDR2: SEHNR, FQNEAQ (reference sequence). The CDR3 sequence is CASRGVIGPQETQYF. In nucleotides, the CDR3 is TGTGCCAGCAGGGGGGTAATTGGCCCCCAAGAGACCCAGTACTTC.

The chain employs TRBV12-3 or TRBV12-4 and TRBJ1-1, with unresolved D. This CDR3 region has 13 residues. Trimming stripped 7 bases from V and 5 bases from J, with 14 bases between. The CDR3 region is CASIGRRRTEAFF. The CDR3 nucleotides read TGTGCCAGCATCGGACGGCGTAGGACTGAAGCTTTCTTT.

V usage is TRBV20-1 and J usage is TRBJ1-3; D not resolved. Germline V gene lookup returns CDR1 DFQATT and CDR2 SNEGSKA (reference sequence). This CDR3 has 12 amino acids. With 1 base removed from V and 4 bases from J, the gap between germline ends came to 5 bases. CDR3 in DNA: TGCAGTGCTAGAGCGGCGGGAAACACCATATATTTT. It specifies CSARAAGNTIYF.

This clonotype was seen repeatedly, ten times or more. The chain has TRBV6-6 and TRBJ2-3; D could derive from TRBD1 or TRBD2 (5 bases each). The CDR3 loop spans 14 amino acids. V was pared by 5 bases and J by 0 bases, with 9 bases between. Germline V gives CDR1 MNHNY, CDR2 SVGAGI (reference sequence). The CDR3, as DNA: TGTGCCAGCAGTCACGGGGCGAGCACAGATACGCAGTATTTT. Protein sequence: CASSHGASTDTQYF.

This clonotype was counted a few times. This could be a read error, since a much larger clone is one nucleotide away. The chain carries TRBV12-3 or TRBV12-4 and TRBJ1-2; D gene ambiguous. The CDR3 loop spans 12 amino acids. The CDR3 loop is CASLSLRGGYAF. The CDR3 DNA reads TGTGCCAGTCTAAGCCTGCGAGGCGGCTACGCCTTC.